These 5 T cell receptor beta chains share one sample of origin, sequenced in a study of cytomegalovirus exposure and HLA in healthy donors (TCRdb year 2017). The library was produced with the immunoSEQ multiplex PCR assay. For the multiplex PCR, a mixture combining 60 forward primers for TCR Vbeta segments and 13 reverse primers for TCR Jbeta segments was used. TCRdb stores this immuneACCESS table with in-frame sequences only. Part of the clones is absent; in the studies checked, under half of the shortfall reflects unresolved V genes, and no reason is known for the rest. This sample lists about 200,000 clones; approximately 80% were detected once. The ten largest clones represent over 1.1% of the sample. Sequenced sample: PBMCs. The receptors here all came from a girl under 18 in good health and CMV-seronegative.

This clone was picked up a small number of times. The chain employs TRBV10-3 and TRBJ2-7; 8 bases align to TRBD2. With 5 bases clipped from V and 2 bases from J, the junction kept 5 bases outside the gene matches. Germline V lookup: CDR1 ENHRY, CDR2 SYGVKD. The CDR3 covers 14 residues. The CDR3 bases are TGTGCCATCAGTCTAGCGGGTTTAACCTACGAGCAGTACTTC. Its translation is CAISLAGLTYEQYF.

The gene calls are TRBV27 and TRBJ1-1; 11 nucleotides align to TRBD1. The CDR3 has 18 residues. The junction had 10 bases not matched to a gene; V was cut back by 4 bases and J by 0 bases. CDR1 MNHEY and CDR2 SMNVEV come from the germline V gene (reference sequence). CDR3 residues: CASSWGQGVGGMNTEAFF. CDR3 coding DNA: TGTGCCAGCAGTTGGGGACAGGGGGTCGGGGGGATGAACACTGAAGCTTTCTTT.

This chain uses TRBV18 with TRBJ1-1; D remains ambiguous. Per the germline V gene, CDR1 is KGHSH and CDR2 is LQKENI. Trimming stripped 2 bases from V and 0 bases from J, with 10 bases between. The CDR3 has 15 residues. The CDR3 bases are TGTGCCAGCTCACCAATCCTCGTCGTGAACACTGAAGCTTTCTTT. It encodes CASSPILVVNTEAFF.

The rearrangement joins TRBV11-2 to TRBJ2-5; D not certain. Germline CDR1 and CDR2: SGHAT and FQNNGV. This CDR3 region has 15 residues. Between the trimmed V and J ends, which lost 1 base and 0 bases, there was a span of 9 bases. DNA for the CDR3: TGTGCCAGCAGCTTAGCCAGGTTCAACCAAGAGACCCAGTACTTC. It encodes CASSLARFNQETQYF.

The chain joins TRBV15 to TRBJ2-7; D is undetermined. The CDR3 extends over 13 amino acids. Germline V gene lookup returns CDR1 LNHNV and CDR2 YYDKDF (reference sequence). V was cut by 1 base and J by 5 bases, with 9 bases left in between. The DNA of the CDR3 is TGTGCCACCAGCAGAGGGCTCCCCGACGAGCAGTACTTC. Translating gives CATSRGLPDEQYF.